Shown below are 3 T cell receptor beta chains from a single sample sequenced in a study of CD8+ T cells in alopecia areata. Extraction of RNA preceded its reverse transcription into cDNA, which served as the sequencing template. TCRdb keeps only in-frame clones here, not all; method: immunoSEQ multiplex PCR. The table includes under 250,000 clones, roughly three fifths detected once. The treatment denotes: oral pan-JAK inhibitor, 5-10 mg twice daily. The starting material was CD4+ T cells sorted from blood, obtained between weeks 44 and 45, from a patient treated with tofacitinib. These receptor sequences come from a human donor with alopecia areata.

This clone was seen a handful of times. V is TRBV19 and J is TRBJ2-6; either TRBD1 or TRBD2 may supply D (6 bases each). CDR1 and CDR2 from the germline V gene are LNHDA and SQIVND (reference sequence). The CDR3 contains 16 residues. V was cut by 11 bases and J by 1 base, with 18 bases left in between. The CDR3 sequence: CASSPGEVSGANVLTF. The CDR3 nucleotides read TGTGCCTCCTCCCCAGGGGAGGTATCTGGGGCCAACGTCCTGACTTTC.

This chain connects TRBV21-1 to TRBJ1-2. TRBV21-1 is a pseudogene. CDR3 length: 11 amino acids. CDR3: CASSPPGGYTF. CDR3 bases: TGTGCCAGCAGCCCACCGGGTGGCTACACCTTC.

The gene calls are TRBV10-2 and TRBJ1-5; D may be TRBD1 (6 bases). The length of the CDR3 is 11 residues. Trimming pared 5 bases from V and 15 bases from J, leaving 14 bases between. Germline V gene lookup returns CDR1 WSHSY and CDR2 SAAADI. CDR3 sequence: CASSQGSDMHF. The CDR3 nucleotides are TGCGCCAGCAGTCAGGGGTCAGATATGCATTTT.